This T cell receptor beta chain is drawn from a study of CD8 T cells in Susac syndrome. With random hexamers, 0.5 to 1 ug RNA was reverse transcribed. The amplification used immunoSEQ multiplex PCR on TCR beta CDR3; it spanned 54 Vbeta and 13 Jbeta. MiXCR was run by TCRdb on the immunoSEQ multiplex PCR reads, yielding one entry per CDR3 protein. Here the sample spans under 300,000 distinct CDR3 sequences, 96% being singletons. Trimming removed 3 bases from V and 2 bases from J, with 14 bases in between. The germline CDR1 and CDR2 sequences are DFQATT and SNEGSKA (reference sequence). CDR3 length: 14 amino acids.

The chain joins TRBV20-1 to TRBJ2-7; the D gene is possibly TRBD2 (6 bases). Sequencing used CD4+ T cells from PBMCs. The clonotype originates from a human donor with Susac syndrome. This chain's CDR3 is CSARWAGSPYEQYF. CDR3 bases: TGCAGTGCTAGGTGGGCGGGGTCGCCCTACGAGCAGTACTTC.